Below are 8 T cell receptor beta chains sequenced from a single sample in a study of CD8+ T cells in alopecia areata. Treatment meaning: oral pan-JAK inhibitor, 5-10 mg twice daily. Following RNA extraction, reverse transcription yielded cDNA that acted as the sequencing template. Here immunoSEQ multiplex PCR was the method, and the copy in TCRdb shows in-frame clones only, minus some. The sample includes under 110,000 clones, 50% to 60% seen only once; the top ten take approximately 16%. The material was CD8+ T cells sorted from blood, obtained between weeks 55 and 65, from a patient treated with tofacitinib. The source of these receptors is a human donor with alopecia areata.

This clone was found a few times. The chain recombines TRBV4-2 with TRBJ1-5; D is undetermined. Germline CDR1 reads LGHNA; CDR2 reads YNFKEQ. The CDR3 spans 13 residues. Trimming removed 1 base at V and 8 bases at J, with 9 bases between. CDR3 sequence: CASSQGIREPQHF. The CDR3 DNA follows: TGTGCCAGCAGCCAAGGGATCCGCGAGCCCCAGCATTTT.

The chain links TRBV29-1 to TRBJ1-2; D is unclear. The CDR3 has 13 amino acids. CDR1 SQVTM and CDR2 ANQGSEA come from the germline V gene. The V gene lost 0 bases and the J gene lost 8 bases, with 13 bases spanning the gap. CDR3 in amino acids: CSVEEGKGNGYTF. CDR3 sequence (DNA): TGCAGCGTTGAAGAGGGGAAGGGCAACGGCTACACCTTC.

V is TRBV7-9 and J is TRBJ1-5; D is undetermined. V gave up 5 bases and J gave up 2 bases, with 13 bases separating them. CDR1 and CDR2 (germline): SEHNR, FQNEAQ (reference sequence). CDR3 length: 15 amino acids. The chain's CDR3 is CASSPPGSGNQPQHF. The CDR3 nucleotides are TGTGCCAGCAGCCCTCCGGGGTCCGGCAATCAGCCCCAGCATTTT.

This clone came up a few times. The chain joins TRBV5-1 to TRBJ2-3; 10 nucleotides agree with TRBD2. J was trimmed by 0 bases and V by 4 bases; bases with no gene match: 2. The CDR3 is 15 residues long. The V gene's germline CDR1 is SGHRS and CDR2 YFSETQ. This CDR3 is CASSKTSGSTDTQYF. The CDR3 nucleotides read TGCGCCAGCAGCAAGACTAGCGGGAGCACAGATACGCAGTATTTT. The full variable domain, in which reference TRBV5-1 and TRBJ2-3 provide the parts outside the CDR3, is KAGVTQTPRYLIKTRGQQVTLSCSPISGHRSVSWYQQTPGQGLQFLFEYFSETQRNKGNFPGRFSGRQFSNSRSEMNVSTLELGDSALYLCASSKTSGSTDTQYFGPGTRLTVL.

For this clone: The same CDR3 also results from other DNA sequences found in this sample. V gene TRBV13 combines with J gene TRBJ2-1; TRBD2 agrees at 9 bases. The germline gives CDR1 PRHDT, CDR2 FYEKMQ (reference sequence). The V segment lost 4 bases and the J segment 4 bases; nucleotides outside the gene matches: 8. This CDR3 is 16 amino acids long. The DNA of the CDR3 is TGTGCCAGCAGCTCGGGACTAGCAGGGAGTTACAATGAGCAGTTCTTC. It yields the protein CASSSGLAGSYNEQFF.

This chain joins TRBV27 and TRBJ2-3, with no clear D. V lost 6 bases and J 5 bases, leaving 6 bases between the germline ends. In germline, CDR1 is MNHEY, CDR2 SMNVEV (reference sequence). The CDR3 runs 11 residues. The CDR3 nucleotides read TGTGCCAGCAGAAAAGGAGATACGCAGTATTTT. This translates into CASRKGDTQYF.

The genes are TRBV29-1 and TRBJ2-3; TRBD1 matches at 7 bases. V was clipped by 5 bases and J by 2 bases; unmatched bases: 13. The CDR3 covers 16 residues. Germline assignment: CDR1 SQVTM and CDR2 ANQGSEA. The CDR3 sequence is CSVPPARGPNTDTQYF. The DNA for the CDR3 is TGCAGCGTTCCCCCGGCAAGGGGGCCAAACACAGATACGCAGTATTTT.

The rearrangement uses TRBV6-5 and TRBJ1-3, with D unresolved. V lost 6 bases and J 4 bases, leaving 7 bases between the germline ends. Per the germline V gene, CDR1 is MNHEY and CDR2 is SVGAGI. CDR3 length: 12 residues. CDR3 region: CASRAPGNTIYF. CDR3 sequence (DNA): TGTGCCAGCAGGGCTCCGGGAAACACCATATATTTT.